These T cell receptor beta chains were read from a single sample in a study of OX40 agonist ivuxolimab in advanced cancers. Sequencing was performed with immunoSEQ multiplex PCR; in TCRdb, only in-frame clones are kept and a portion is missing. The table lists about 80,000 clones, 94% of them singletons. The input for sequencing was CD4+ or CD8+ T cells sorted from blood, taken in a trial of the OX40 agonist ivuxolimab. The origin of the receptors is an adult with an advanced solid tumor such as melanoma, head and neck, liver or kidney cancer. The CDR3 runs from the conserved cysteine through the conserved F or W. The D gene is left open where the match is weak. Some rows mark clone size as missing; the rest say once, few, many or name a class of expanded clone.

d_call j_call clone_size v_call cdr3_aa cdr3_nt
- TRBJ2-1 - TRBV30 CAWSQGIEQFF TGTGCCTGGAGTCAGGGAATTGAGCAGTTCTTC
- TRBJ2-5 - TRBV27 CASIGVGETQYF TGTGCCAGCATAGGGGTAGGGGAGACCCAGTACTTC
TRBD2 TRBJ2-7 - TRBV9 CASSVLAGGPDEQYF TGTGCCAGCAGCGTTCTAGCGGGAGGGCCCGACGAGCAGTACTTC
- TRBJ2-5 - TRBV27 CASSAQETQYF TGTGCCAGCAGTGCGCAAGAGACCCAGTACTTC
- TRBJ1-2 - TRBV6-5 CASSYPGAGYTF TGTGCCAGCAGTTATCCGGGGGCGGGCTACACCTTC
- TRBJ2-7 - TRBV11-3 CASSLGAAVSYEQYF TGTGCCAGCAGCTTAGGGGCCGCGGTTTCCTACGAGCAGTACTTC
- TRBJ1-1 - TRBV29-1 CSVRQAMNTEAFF TGCAGCGTACGACAGGCAATGAACACTGAAGCTTTCTTT
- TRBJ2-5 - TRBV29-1 CSVPGTTLGETQYF TGCAGCGTACCCGGGACAACCCTGGGGGAGACCCAGTACTTC
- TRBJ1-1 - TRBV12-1 CASTEPDLNTEAFF TGTGCCAGCACAGAACCCGACCTGAACACTGAAGCTTTCTTT
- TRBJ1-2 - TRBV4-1 CASSHEPRTGYGYTF TGCGCCAGCAGCCACGAGCCTAGGACCGGTTATGGCTACACCTTC
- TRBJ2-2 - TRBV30 CAWNLGNTGELFF TGTGCCTGGAATCTGGGGAACACCGGGGAGCTGTTTTTT
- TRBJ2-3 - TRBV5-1 CASSSSGPFTDTQYF TGCGCCAGCAGCTCCTCCGGGCCCTTCACAGATACGCAGTATTTT
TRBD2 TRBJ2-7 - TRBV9 CASSVGGSYEQYF TGTGCCAGCAGCGTCGGCGGGAGTTACGAGCAGTACTTC
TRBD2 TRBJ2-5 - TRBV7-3 CASSLWAGEGETQYF TGTGCCAGCAGCCTATGGGCGGGAGAAGGAGAGACCCAGTACTTC
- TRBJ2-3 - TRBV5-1 CASSLERTGIQYF TGCGCCAGCAGCTTGGAACGTACAGGGATTCAGTATTTT
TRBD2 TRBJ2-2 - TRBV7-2 CASSLLAGGVAGELFF TGTGCCAGCAGCTTATTAGCGGGAGGGGTGGCCGGGGAGCTGTTTTTT
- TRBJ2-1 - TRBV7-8 CASRMGGGSGHEQFF TGTGCCAGCAGGATGGGAGGGGGGAGCGGCCATGAGCAGTTCTTC
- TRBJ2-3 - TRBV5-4 CASSEGWRETDTQYF TGTGCCAGCAGCGAAGGGTGGAGGGAGACAGATACGCAGTATTTT
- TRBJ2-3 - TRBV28 CATLGSTDTQYF TGTGCCACCCTTGGAAGCACAGATACGCAGTATTTT
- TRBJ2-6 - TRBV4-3 CASSQDGVSGANVLTF TGCGCCAGCAGCCAAGATGGGGTTTCTGGGGCCAACGTCCTGACTTTC
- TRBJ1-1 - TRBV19 CASKVQEETEGRNTEAFF TGTGCCAGTAAGGTTCAGGAGGAGACAGAGGGAAGGAACACTGAAGCTTTCTTT
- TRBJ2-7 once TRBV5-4 CASSPEGGLNNEQYF TGTGCCAGCAGCCCGGAGGGGGGGCTTAACAACGAGCAGTACTTC
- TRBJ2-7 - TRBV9 CASSVGAGSSYEQYF TGTGCCAGCAGCGTAGGTGCAGGGAGCTCCTACGAGCAGTACTTC
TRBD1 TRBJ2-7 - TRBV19 CASSDRDHLYEQYF TGTGCCAGTAGTGACAGGGACCATCTCTACGAGCAGTACTTC
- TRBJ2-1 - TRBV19 CASSASLASPYNEQFF TGTGCCAGTAGCGCTTCTCTAGCGTCACCCTACAATGAGCAGTTCTTC
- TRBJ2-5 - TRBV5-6 CASSLTRAQYF TGTGCCAGCAGCTTGACCCGGGCCCAGTACTTC
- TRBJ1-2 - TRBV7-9 CATAPVYGYTF TGTGCCACCGCACCGGTGTACGGCTACACCTTC
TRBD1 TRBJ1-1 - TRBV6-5 CASRTGQASEAFF TGTGCCAGCAGGACGGGACAGGCCTCTGAAGCTTTCTTT
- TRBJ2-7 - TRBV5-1 CASSLWPQAREQYF TGCGCCAGCAGCTTATGGCCCCAGGCGAGGGAGCAGTACTTC
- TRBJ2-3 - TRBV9 CASSVGYATDTQYF TGTGCCAGCAGCGTAGGTTACGCCACAGATACGCAGTATTTT
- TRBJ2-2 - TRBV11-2 CASSSQGWAGELFF TGTGCCAGCAGCTCTCAGGGGTGGGCCGGGGAGCTGTTTTTT
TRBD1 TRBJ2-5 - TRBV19 CASSIDRGQGTQETQYF TGTGCCAGTAGTATAGATCGGGGACAGGGAACTCAAGAGACCCAGTACTTC
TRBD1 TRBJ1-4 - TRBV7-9 CASSTQGQGRWGEKLFF TGTGCCAGCAGCACCCAGGGACAGGGGAGATGGGGTGAAAAACTGTTTTTT
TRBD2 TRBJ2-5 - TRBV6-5 CASSYFAGGLAETQYF TGTGCCAGCAGTTACTTTGCGGGAGGGCTGGCAGAGACCCAGTACTTC
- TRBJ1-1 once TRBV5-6 CASSLGTGQYTEAFF TGTGCCAGCAGCTTGGGAACGGGGCAGTACACTGAAGCTTTCTTT
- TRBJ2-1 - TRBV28 CASSPPMMGYNEQFF TGTGCCAGCAGTCCACCTATGATGGGCTACAATGAGCAGTTCTTC
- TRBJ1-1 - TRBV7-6 CASSRRGDGTEAFF TGTGCCAGCAGCCGTAGGGGGGACGGAACTGAAGCTTTCTTT
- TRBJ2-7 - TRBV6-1 CASSEGYRVGEQYF TGTGCCAGCAGTGAAGGTTACAGGGTAGGGGAGCAGTACTTC
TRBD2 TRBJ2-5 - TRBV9 CASSGPGLGKETQYF TGTGCCAGCAGCGGACCGGGACTAGGGAAAGAGACCCAGTACTTC
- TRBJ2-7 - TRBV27 CASGPYYEQYF TGTGCCAGCGGGCCTTACTACGAGCAGTACTTC
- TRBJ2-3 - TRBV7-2 CASSLALGAPGRNTDTQYF TGTGCCAGCAGCTTAGCGCTGGGTGCCCCGGGACGGAACACAGATACGCAGTATTTT
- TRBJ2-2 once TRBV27 CASTLVHPNTGELFF TGTGCCAGCACCTTGGTACACCCTAACACCGGGGAGCTGTTTTTT
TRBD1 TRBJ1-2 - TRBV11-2 CASSLGTGGYTF TGTGCCAGCAGCCTCGGGACAGGAGGCTACACCTTC
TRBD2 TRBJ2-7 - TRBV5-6 CASSLYNGRSWEQYF TGTGCCAGCAGCTTGTATAACGGGAGGTCTTGGGAGCAGTACTTC
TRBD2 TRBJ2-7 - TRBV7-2 CASSPRASGSYEQYF TGTGCCAGCAGCCCGCGGGCTAGCGGGAGCTACGAGCAGTACTTC
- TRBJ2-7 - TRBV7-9 CASSPESGGASSYEQYF TGTGCCAGCAGCCCCGAGTCTGGCGGGGCTAGCTCCTACGAGCAGTACTTC
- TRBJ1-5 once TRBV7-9 CASSATASNQPQHF TGTGCCAGCAGCGCGACAGCGAGCAATCAGCCCCAGCATTTT
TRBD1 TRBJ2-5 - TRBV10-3 CAISESRTGAQETQYF TGTGCCATCAGTGAGTCGAGGACAGGGGCCCAAGAGACCCAGTACTTC
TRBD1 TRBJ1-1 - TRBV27 CASSLQGGRLGTEAFF TGTGCCAGCAGTCTGCAGGGGGGTAGGTTGGGCACTGAAGCTTTCTTT
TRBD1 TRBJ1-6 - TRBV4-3 CASSQALPGTEEYSPLHF TGCGCCAGCAGCCAAGCACTTCCCGGGACAGAAGAATATTCACCCCTCCACTTT
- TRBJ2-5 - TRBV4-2 CASSQGVQETQYF TGTGCCAGCAGCCAAGGGGTTCAAGAGACCCAGTACTTC
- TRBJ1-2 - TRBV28 CASSPRTVRPYGYTF TGTGCCAGCAGTCCGCGGACGGTCCGACCTTATGGCTACACCTTC
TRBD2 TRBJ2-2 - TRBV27 CASSLSSGRAYAGELFF TGTGCCAGCAGTTTATCTAGCGGGAGGGCTTATGCCGGGGAGCTGTTTTTT
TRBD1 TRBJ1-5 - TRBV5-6 CASSLFTGGVFSNQPQHF TGTGCCAGCAGCTTGTTCACAGGGGGTGTTTTTAGCAATCAGCCCCAGCATTTT